Following are 22 T cell receptor beta chains from one sample sequenced in a study of regulatory T cells in long-lasting Graves disease. CDR3 regions were amplified by Arm-PCR using iRepertoire HTBI primers to build TCR beta libraries. One entry per CDR3 protein, called by TCRdb with MiXCR from the multiplex PCR reads. The sample holds around 400,000 distinct CDR3 sequences; roughly 15% are singletons and the top ten take 20% to 25%. Stated time point: newly diagnosed GD, antithyroid drugs for less than 3 months. After RNA was extracted from PBMCs, the TCR library was made from it. The material was peripheral blood mononuclear cells (PBMCs), obtained at new diagnosis, from a patient treated with antithyroid drugs. These receptors all come from a female donor with Graves disease.

This clonotype was seen at least ten times. V gene TRBV5-1 combines with J gene TRBJ1-2, with D tentatively TRBD1 (6 bases). The V and J ends lost 3 bases and 7 bases respectively, with 25 bases between them. The CDR3 contains 17 residues. Germline V gene sequence: CDR1 SGHRS, CDR2 YFSETQ. This CDR3 is CASSSPGAPGITGGYTF. CDR3 bases: TGCGCCAGCAGCTCTCCGGGGGCTCCCGGGATCACCGGTGGCTACACCTTC.

Many counts were recorded for this clonotype. The CDR3 loop reads CASNGSPYEQYF. As DNA, the CDR3 is TGTGCCAGCAATGGCAGCCCCTACGAGCAGTACTTC. The rearrangement uses TRBV27 and TRBJ2-7, with D uncertain. CDR3 size: 12 residues. The V end lost 7 bases, the J end lost 2 bases, and 9 bases lay between the germline ends. In germline, CDR1 is MNHEY, CDR2 SMNVEV (reference sequence).

This clonotype has ten or more counts. This chain links TRBV2 with TRBJ2-7; either TRBD1 or TRBD2 may fit D (5 bases each). V was shortened by 6 bases and J by 5 bases, with 5 bases between the two germline ends. Germline assignment: CDR1 SNHLY and CDR2 FYNNEI. The CDR3 runs to 10 residues. The DNA for the CDR3 is TGTGCCAGCAGGGGGGACGAGCAGTACTTC. Translated, it gives CASRGDEQYF.

A single count supports this clonotype. This may come from a read error, since a much larger clone is one base off. The chain combines TRBV7-9 with TRBJ2-2; 7 bases agree with TRBD2. Germline V gene sequence: CDR1 SEHNR, CDR2 FQNEAQ (reference sequence). This CDR3 region has 18 residues. Germline trimming cut 5 bases from V and 6 bases from J; bases unmatched to any gene: 18. CDR3 loop: CASSHGGWRDLWPGELFF. CDR3 sequence (DNA): TGTGCCAGCAGCCACGGGGGGTGGAGGGACCTGTGGCCCGGGGAGCTGTTTTTT.

The sample holds a few counts of this clonotype. A far more abundant clone sits one base away, making this likely a read error. The chain combines TRBV5-4 with TRBJ1-1; no definite D call. Germline lookup yields CDR1 SGHNT and CDR2 YYREEE (reference sequence). The CDR3 has 14 amino acids. Trimming removed 0 bases at V and 1 base at J, with 7 bases between. The CDR3 DNA follows: TGTGCCAGCAGCTTGGACAGCCCGAACACTGAAGCTTTCTTT. The encoded protein is CASSLDSPNTEAFF.

About this clonotype: A much larger clone differs from this one at a single base, so this may be a read error. The chain links TRBV12-3 or TRBV12-4 to TRBJ2-5; no clear D gene. The CDR3 is 12 residues long. CDR3 bases: TGTGCCAGCGGGTGGGCCGAAGAGACCCAGTGCTTC. It codes for CASGWAEETQCF.

The rearrangement links TRBV10-1 to TRBJ2-1, with 8 positions matching TRBD2. V gave up 7 bases and J gave up 8 bases; unmatched junction bases: 10. This CDR3 comprises 14 residues. Per germline, CDR1 WNHNN and CDR2 SYGVQD (reference sequence). The CDR3 coding sequence is TGCGCCAGCATGGGAAGCGGGAGTCTGCATGAGCAGTTCTTC. It codes for CASMGSGSLHEQFF.

This clonotype has a count of ten or more. In nucleotides, the CDR3 is TGTGCCTGGAGACGGACAGGGTTCACAGATACGCAGTATTTT. It translates to CAWRRTGFTDTQYF. The chain employs TRBV30 and TRBJ2-3, with TRBD1 matching over 8 bases. CDR1 is GTSNPN and CDR2 is SVGIG in the germline V gene (reference sequence). The CDR3 sequence is 14 residues long. V was clipped by 3 bases and J by 2 bases; unmatched bases: 4.

Comments on this clonotype: With only one base between it and a far larger clone, this is likely a read error. The rearrangement uses TRBV11-2 and TRBJ2-5; 14 nucleotides match TRBD2. Trimming removed 1 base from V and 11 bases from J; junction bases left unmatched: 18. The CDR3 length is 19 residues. In germline, CDR1 is SGHAT, CDR2 FQNNGV. The CDR3 DNA is TGTGCCAGCAGCTTAGCGCCGGGACTAGCGGGGGACTCCTACAATGAGCAGTACTTC. Amino acids: CASSLAPGLAGDSYNEQYF.

The chain has TRBV6-2 or TRBV6-3 and TRBJ1-5; D is possibly TRBD1 (6 bases). V shed 0 bases and J shed 6 bases, with 12 bases lying between them. Germline-derived CDR1 and CDR2 are MNHEY and SVGEGT. CDR3 length: 15 amino acids. CDR3 sequence reads: CASSYSAGVGQPQHF. The CDR3 region has the DNA TGTGCCAGCAGTTACTCGGCAGGGGTGGGTCAGCCCCAGCATTTT.

This clonotype was observed at least ten times. Here the CDR3 DNA reads TGTGCCAGCAGAAGGGGGAGCTATAATTCACCCCTCCACTTT. Translation gives CASRRGSYNSPLHF. This chain connects TRBV27 to TRBJ1-6, with a tentative D call TRBD1 (6 bases). CDR3 length equals 14 residues. V lost 6 bases to trimming and J lost 3 bases, with 9 bases between them. The germline gives CDR1 MNHEY, CDR2 SMNVEV (reference sequence).

Ten or more counts support this clonotype. The rearrangement uses TRBV11-2 and TRBJ2-2; 15 bases match TRBD2. The CDR3 is 18 amino acids. V trimming: 5 bases; J trimming: 4 bases; junction bases outside the gene matches: 8. CDR1 and CDR2 from the germline V gene are SGHAT and FQNNGV. The CDR3 DNA is TGTGCCAGCAGCCTAGGACTAGCGGGGGGGCCGGGCACCGGGGAGCTGTTTTTT. Its protein is CASSLGLAGGPGTGELFF.

This clonotype was found a few times. The V and J genes are TRBV19 and TRBJ2-7; D remains ambiguous. The CDR3 is 16 amino acids. V was trimmed by 0 bases and J by 6 bases, leaving 18 bases between them. CDR1 and CDR2 from the germline V gene are LNHDA and SQIVND (reference sequence). Here the CDR3 reads CASSIDRSSRVFEQYF. In DNA, the CDR3 is TGTGCCAGTAGTATAGATCGATCGAGCCGTGTCTTCGAGCAGTACTTC.

In its sample, this clonotype was seen many times. V and J are TRBV28 and TRBJ1-5; tentative D call: TRBD1 (5 bases). The CDR3 extends over 13 amino acids. Germline lookup yields CDR1 MDHEN and CDR2 SYDVKM. Trimming removed 7 bases at V and 4 bases at J, with 11 bases between. The CDR3 DNA reads as TGTGCCAGCAACCTCAACAGGAATCAGCCCCAGCATTTT. Its protein is CASNLNRNQPQHF. The variable domain in full, with the rest retrieved from reference TRBV28 and TRBJ1-5, is DVKVTQSSRYLVKRTGEKVFLECVQDMDHENMFWYRQDPGLGLRLIYFSYDVKMKEKGDIPEGYSVSREKKERFSLILESASTNQTSMYLCASNLNRNQPQHFGDGTRLSIL.

Concerning this clonotype: The junction shows a germline mismatch at one end, possibly a read error. The gene calls are TRBV7-2 and TRBJ2-7, with D possibly being TRBD1 or TRBD2 (6 bases each). Germline-derived CDR1 and CDR2 are SGHTA and FQGNSA. The CDR3 covers 14 residues. The CDR3 nucleotides are TGTGCCAGCCCTAGCCCTACGGGGGCCAACGTCCTGGCCTTC. It specifies CASPSPTGANVLAF.

V usage is TRBV7-2 and J usage is TRBJ1-6; no reliable D call. CDR1 SGHTA and CDR2 FQGNSA come from the germline V gene. The germline V and J ends were trimmed by 4 bases and 7 bases, with 11 bases remaining between them. The CDR3 runs 14 residues. As DNA, the CDR3 is TGTGCCAGCAGCTCGTTAGACGGGAATTCACCCCTCCACTTT. This translates into CASSSLDGNSPLHF.

This clonotype appeared many times. This chain joins TRBV2 and TRBJ2-6; D gene uncertain. The V gene's germline CDR1 is SNHLY and CDR2 FYNNEI. This CDR3 comprises 14 residues. The ends were cut back, 6 bases at V and 0 bases at J, with 6 bases in the middle. The CDR3 DNA reads as TGTGCCAGCAGAGAGAGCTCTGGGGCCAACGTCCTGACTTTC. Its protein is CASRESSGANVLTF.

In its sample, this clonotype was seen many times. The chain uses TRBV27 and TRBJ2-1; 12 bases map to TRBD2. The CDR3 has 20 residues. CDR1 and CDR2 (germline): MNHEY, SMNVEV (reference sequence). J was trimmed by 4 bases and V by 5 bases; bases with no gene match: 18. Here the CDR3 DNA reads TGTGCCAGCAGTCCACGGACAGGGACTAGGACTAGCGGGGCGTACAATGAGCAGTTCTTC. Residues: CASSPRTGTRTSGAYNEQFF.

This clonotype occurred many times. This rearrangement joins TRBV19 to TRBJ1-1; D may be TRBD1 (6 bases). The V gene's germline CDR1 is LNHDA and CDR2 SQIVND (reference sequence). The V end lost 9 bases, the J end lost 0 bases, and 11 bases lay between the germline ends. This CDR3 region has 13 residues. The CDR3, as DNA: TGTGCCAGCGACGGACAGCTGAACACTGAAGCTTTCTTT. Translating it yields CASDGQLNTEAFF. The whole variable domain, remainder taken from reference TRBV19 and TRBJ1-1, is DGGITQSPKYLFRKEGQNVTLSCEQNLNHDAMYWYRQDPGQGLRLIYYSQIVNDFQKGDIAEGYSVSREKKESFPLTVTSAQKNPTAFYLCASDGQLNTEAFFGQGTRLTVV.

This clonotype came up once. The CDR3 region has the DNA TGCAGCGTTGAAGTGGACGAGCAGTACTTC. Its protein is CSVEVDEQYF. The chain combines TRBV29-1 with TRBJ2-7; D is undetermined. Germline loops: CDR1 SQVTM, CDR2 ANQGSEA. V lost 1 base and J lost 5, with 3 bases in between. The CDR3 loop spans 10 amino acids.

In its sample, this clonotype was seen many times. The chain uses TRBV10-3 and TRBJ1-4; no definite D call. Germline V gene sequence: CDR1 ENHRY, CDR2 SYGVKD. The CDR3 has 12 amino acids. Trimming cost V 0 bases and J 8 bases, with 4 bases left between them. The CDR3 protein is CAISESTEKLFF. Here the CDR3 DNA reads TGTGCCATCAGTGAGTCCACAGAAAAACTGTTTTTT.

The chain links TRBV9 to TRBJ1-5, with 7 bases fitting TRBD1. Germline trimming cut 1 base from V and 5 bases from J; bases unmatched to any gene: 6. Germline CDR1 SGDLS, CDR2 YYNGEE. CDR3 length equals 15 residues. DNA of the CDR3: TGTGCCAGCAGCGTAACTGACAGGGTCGATCAGCCCCAGCATTTT. It translates to CASSVTDRVDQPQHF.